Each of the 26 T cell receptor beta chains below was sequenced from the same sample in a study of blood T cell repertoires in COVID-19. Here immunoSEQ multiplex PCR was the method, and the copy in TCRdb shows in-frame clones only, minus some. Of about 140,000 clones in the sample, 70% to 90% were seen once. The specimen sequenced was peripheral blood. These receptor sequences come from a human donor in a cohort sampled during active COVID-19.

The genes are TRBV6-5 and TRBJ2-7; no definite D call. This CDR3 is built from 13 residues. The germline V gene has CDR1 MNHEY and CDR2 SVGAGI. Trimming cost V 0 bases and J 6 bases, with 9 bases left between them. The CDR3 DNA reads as TGTGCCAGCAGTTACTCTACTTCTGGCGAGCAGTACTTC. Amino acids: CASSYSTSGEQYF.

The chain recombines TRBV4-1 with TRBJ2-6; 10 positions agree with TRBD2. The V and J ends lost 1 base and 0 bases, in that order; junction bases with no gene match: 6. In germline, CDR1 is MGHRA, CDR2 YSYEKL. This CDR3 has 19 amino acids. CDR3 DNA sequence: TGCGCCAGCAGCCAAGTTCCTGTAGCGGGAGGCTCTGGGGCCAACGTCCTGACTTTC. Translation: CASSQVPVAGGSGANVLTF.

The CDR3 region is CASSHGLGLAGALVYF. The CDR3 DNA is TGTGCCAGCAGCCACGGTCTGGGACTAGCGGGGGCCCTGGTGTACTTC. The rearrangement joins TRBV3-1 (or the pseudogene TRBV3-2) to TRBJ2-5; TRBD2 aligns across 14 bases. Trimming took 3 bases from V and 13 from J; bases not matched to a gene: 13. Germline-derived CDR1 and CDR2 are LGHDT and YNNKEL (reference sequence). The CDR3 has 16 residues.

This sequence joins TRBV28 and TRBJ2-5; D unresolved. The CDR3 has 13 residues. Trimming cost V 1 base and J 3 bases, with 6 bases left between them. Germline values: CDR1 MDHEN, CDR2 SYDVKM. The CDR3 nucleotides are TGTGCCAGCAGTTTATTTGGAGAAGAGACCCAGTACTTC. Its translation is CASSLFGEETQYF.

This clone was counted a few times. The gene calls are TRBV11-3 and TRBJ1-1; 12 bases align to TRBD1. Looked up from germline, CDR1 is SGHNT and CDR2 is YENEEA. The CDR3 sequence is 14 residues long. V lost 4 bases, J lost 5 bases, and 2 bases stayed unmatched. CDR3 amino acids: CASSWGQGATEAFF. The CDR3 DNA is TGTGCCAGCAGCTGGGGACAGGGGGCTACTGAAGCTTTCTTT.

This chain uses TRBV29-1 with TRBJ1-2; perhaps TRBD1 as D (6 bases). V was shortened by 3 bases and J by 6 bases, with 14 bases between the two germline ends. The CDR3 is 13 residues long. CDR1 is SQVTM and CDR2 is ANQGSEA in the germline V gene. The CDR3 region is CSVDSLQGNGYTF. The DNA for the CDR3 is TGCAGCGTTGATTCTCTGCAGGGGAATGGCTACACCTTC.

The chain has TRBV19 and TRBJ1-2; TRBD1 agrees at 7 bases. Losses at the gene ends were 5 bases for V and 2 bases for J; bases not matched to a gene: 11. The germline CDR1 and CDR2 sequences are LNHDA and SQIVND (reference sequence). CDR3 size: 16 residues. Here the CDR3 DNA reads TGTGCCAGTAGTGACCCATTGAGGACAGGCAACTATGGCTACACCTTC. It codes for CASSDPLRTGNYGYTF.

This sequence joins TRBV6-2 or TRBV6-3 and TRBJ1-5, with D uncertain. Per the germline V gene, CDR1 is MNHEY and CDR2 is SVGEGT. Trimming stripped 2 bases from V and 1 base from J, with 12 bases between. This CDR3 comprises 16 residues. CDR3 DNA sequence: TGTGCCAGCAGTTACGGGCCCTCAGGCAGCAATCAGCCCCAGCATTTT. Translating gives CASSYGPSGSNQPQHF.

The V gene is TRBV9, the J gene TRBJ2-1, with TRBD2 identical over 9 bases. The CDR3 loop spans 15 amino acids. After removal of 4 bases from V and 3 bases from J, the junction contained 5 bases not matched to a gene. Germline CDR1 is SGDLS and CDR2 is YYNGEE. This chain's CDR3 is CASSLTSGYYNEQFF. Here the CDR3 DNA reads TGTGCCAGCAGCCTTACTAGCGGGTACTACAATGAGCAGTTCTTC.

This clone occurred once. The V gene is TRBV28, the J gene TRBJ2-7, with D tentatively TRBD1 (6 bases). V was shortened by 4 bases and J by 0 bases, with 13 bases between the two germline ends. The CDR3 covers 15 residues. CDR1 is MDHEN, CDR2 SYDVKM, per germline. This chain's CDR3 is CASSYPTGVSYEQYF. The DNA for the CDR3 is TGTGCCAGCAGTTATCCGACAGGCGTCTCCTACGAGCAGTACTTC. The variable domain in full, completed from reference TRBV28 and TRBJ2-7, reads DVKVTQSSRYLVKRTGEKVFLECVQDMDHENMFWYRQDPGLGLRLIYFSYDVKMKEKGDIPEGYSVSREKKERFSLILESASTNQTSMYLCASSYPTGVSYEQYFGPGTRLTVT.

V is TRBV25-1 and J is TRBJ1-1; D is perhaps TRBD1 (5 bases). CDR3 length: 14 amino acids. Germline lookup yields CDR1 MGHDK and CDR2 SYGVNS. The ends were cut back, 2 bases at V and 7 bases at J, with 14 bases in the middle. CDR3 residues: CASSESGGGFEAFF. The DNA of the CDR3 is TGTGCCAGCAGTGAAAGCGGCGGGGGGTTTGAAGCTTTCTTT.

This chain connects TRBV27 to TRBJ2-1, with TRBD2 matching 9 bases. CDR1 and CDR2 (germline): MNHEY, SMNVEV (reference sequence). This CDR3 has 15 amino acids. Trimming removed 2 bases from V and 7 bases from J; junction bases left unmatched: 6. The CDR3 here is CASSLGGRARNEQFF. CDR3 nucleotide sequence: TGTGCCAGCAGTTTAGGCGGGAGGGCGCGAAATGAGCAGTTCTTC.

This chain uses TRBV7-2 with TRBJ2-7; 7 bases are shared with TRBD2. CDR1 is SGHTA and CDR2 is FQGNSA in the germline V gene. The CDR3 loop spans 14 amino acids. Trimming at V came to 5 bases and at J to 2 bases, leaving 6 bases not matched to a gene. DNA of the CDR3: TGTGCCAGCAGCGCGAGACTAGCCACCTACGAGCAGTACTTC. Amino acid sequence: CASSARLATYEQYF.

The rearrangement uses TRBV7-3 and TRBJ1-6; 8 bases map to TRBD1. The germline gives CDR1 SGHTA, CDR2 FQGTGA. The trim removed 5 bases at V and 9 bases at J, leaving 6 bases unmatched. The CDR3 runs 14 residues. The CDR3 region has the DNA TGTGCCAGCAGCCCCACAGGGGGTGGTTCACCCCTCCACTTT. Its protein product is CASSPTGGGSPLHF.

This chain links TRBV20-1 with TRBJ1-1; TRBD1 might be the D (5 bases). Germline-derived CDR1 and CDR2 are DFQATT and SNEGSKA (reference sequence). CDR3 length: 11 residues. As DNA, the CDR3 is TGCAGGGCCCCGGGAGGGGCTGAAGCTTTCTTT. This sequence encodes CRAPGGAEAFF.

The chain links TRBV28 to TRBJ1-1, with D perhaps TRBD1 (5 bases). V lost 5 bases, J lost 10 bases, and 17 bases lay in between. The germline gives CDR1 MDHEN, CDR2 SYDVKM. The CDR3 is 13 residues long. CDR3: CASSGGSWGGAFF. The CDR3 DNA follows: TGTGCCAGCAGTGGAGGGAGTTGGGGGGGAGCTTTCTTT. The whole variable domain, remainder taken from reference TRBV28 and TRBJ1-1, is DVKVTQSSRYLVKRTGEKVFLECVQDMDHENMFWYRQDPGLGLRLIYFSYDVKMKEKGDIPEGYSVSREKKERFSLILESASTNQTSMYLCASSGGSWGGAFFGQGTRLTVV.

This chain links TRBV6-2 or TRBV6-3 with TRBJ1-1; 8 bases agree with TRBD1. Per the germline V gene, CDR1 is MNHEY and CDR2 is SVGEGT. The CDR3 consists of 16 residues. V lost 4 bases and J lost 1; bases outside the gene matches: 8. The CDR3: CASSSDRAGANTEAFF. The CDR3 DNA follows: TGTGCCAGCAGTTCGGACAGGGCTGGGGCGAACACTGAAGCTTTCTTT.

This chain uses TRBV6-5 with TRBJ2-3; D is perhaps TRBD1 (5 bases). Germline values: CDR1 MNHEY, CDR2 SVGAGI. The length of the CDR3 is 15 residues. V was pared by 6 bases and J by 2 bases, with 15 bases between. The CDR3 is CASRQPGFPTDTQYF. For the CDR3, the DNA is TGTGCCAGCAGACAACCAGGGTTCCCCACAGATACGCAGTATTTT.

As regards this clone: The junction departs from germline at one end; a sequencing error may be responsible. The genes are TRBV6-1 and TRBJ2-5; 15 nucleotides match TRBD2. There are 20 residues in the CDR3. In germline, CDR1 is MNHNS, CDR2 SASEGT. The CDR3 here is CASREARGLAGGAGQETQYF. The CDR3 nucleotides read TGTGCCAGCAGGGAAGCTAGAGGACTAGCGGGAGGGGCCGGGCAAGAGACCCAGTACTTC.

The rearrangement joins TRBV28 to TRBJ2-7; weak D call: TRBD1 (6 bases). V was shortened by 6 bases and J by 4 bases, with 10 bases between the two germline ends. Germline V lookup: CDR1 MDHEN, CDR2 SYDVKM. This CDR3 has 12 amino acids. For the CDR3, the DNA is TGTGCCAGCAGCTACAGGGTTTACGAGCAGTACTTC. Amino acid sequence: CASSYRVYEQYF.

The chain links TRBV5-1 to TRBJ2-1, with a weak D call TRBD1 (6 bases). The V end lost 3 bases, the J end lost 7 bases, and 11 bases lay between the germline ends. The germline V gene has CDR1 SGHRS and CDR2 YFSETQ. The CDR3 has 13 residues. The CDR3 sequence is CASSSTGRNEQFF. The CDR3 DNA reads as TGCGCCAGCAGCTCAACAGGGCGTAATGAGCAGTTCTTC.

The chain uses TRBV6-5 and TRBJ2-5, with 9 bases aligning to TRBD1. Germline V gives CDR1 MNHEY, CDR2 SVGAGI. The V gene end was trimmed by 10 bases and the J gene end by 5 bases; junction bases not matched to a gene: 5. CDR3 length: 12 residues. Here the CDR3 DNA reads TGTGCCACCTTACAGGGGGCGGAGACCCAGTACTTC. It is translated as CATLQGAETQYF.

CDR3 DNA sequence: TGTGCCAGCAGTTCTATGCTAGGTACGCAGTATTTT. Translation gives CASSSMLGTQYF. The chain joins TRBV27 to TRBJ2-3, with D uncertain. Germline loops: CDR1 MNHEY, CDR2 SMNVEV (reference sequence). V gave up 4 bases and J gave up 8 bases, with 10 bases separating them. This CDR3 contains 12 residues.

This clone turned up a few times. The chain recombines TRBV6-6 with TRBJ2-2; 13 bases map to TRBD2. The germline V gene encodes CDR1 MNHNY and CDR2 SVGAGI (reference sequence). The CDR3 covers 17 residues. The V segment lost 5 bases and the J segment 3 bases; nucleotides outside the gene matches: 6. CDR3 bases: TGTGCCAGCAGTCCTCTGGGACTAGCGGGATACACCGGGGAGCTGTTTTTT. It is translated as CASSPLGLAGYTGELFF.

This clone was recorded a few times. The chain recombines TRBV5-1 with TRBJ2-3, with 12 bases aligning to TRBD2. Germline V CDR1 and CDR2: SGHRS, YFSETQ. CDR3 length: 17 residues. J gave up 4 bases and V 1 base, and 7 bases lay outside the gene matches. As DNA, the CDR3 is TGCGCCAGCAGCTTGAGTCTAGCGGGAGGGCCCCCAGATACGCAGTATTTT. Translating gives CASSLSLAGGPPDTQYF.

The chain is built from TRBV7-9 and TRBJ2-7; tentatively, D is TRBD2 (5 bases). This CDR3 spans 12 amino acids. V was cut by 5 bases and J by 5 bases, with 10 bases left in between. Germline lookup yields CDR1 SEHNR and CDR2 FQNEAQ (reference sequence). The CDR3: CASSPLRDEQYF. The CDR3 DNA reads TGTGCCAGCAGCCCCTTGCGGGACGAGCAGTACTTC. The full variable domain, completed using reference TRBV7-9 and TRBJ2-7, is DTGVSQNPRHKITKRGQNVTFRCDPISEHNRLYWYRQTLGQGPEFLTYFQNEAQLEKSRLLSDRFSAERPKGSFSTLEIQRTEQGDSAMYLCASSPLRDEQYFGPGTRLTVT.